Described below is a single T cell receptor beta chain sequence and its context. Its antigen is unknown. The table came from immunoSEQ multiplex PCR; TCRdb's copy has only in-frame clones and leaves some out. The sample has roughly 30,000 clones, 92% seen once; the top ten hold about 4%. The data belong to a study of T cells in localized non-small cell lung cancer. J gave up 7 bases and V 7 bases, and 9 bases lay outside the gene matches. Per the germline V gene, CDR1 is MNHNS and CDR2 is SASEGT. CDR3 length equals 15 residues. Overall study findings and caveats: A median roughly 57 of the top 100 tumor clones appeared in adjacent lung.

The specimen comprised peripheral blood mononuclear cells, sampled before any cancer treatment. The chain couples TRBV6-1 to TRBJ2-6, with 8 bases matching TRBD1. This TCR came from a woman between 35 and 75 years old with stage III lung adenocarcinoma. The CDR3 loop reads CASTYIDRGANVLTF. The CDR3, as DNA: TGTGCCAGCACATACATCGACAGGGGAGCCAACGTCCTGACTTTC.